A selection of T cell receptor beta chains follows, all from one sample in a study of blood T cell repertoires in COVID-19. Some clones are missing from TCRdb's copy, which holds only in-frame ones; the method was immunoSEQ multiplex PCR. The data contain 200,000 to 300,000 clones, 80% to 85% of them singletons. The sequencing sample was made of peripheral blood. Every receptor here comes from a man aged 60 to 75 with acute or convalescent COVID-19. Each CDR3 is given with its conserved first and last residue. Fields, in order: J gene, D gene, clone size, V gene, CDR3 DNA, CDR3 protein. A D gene is named only where the DNA matches it firmly. The size entry is marked missing in some rows and otherwise reads once, few, many or a size class.

J: TRBJ1-3; D: TRBD1; size: few; V: TRBV7-8; DNA: TGTGCCAGCAGCACCCGGGACAGGGGGAGGAGAAACACCATATATTTT; CDR3: CASSTRDRGRRNTIYF
J: TRBJ2-1; D: -; size: -; V: TRBV25-1; DNA: TGTGCCAGCAGTGAATTGTCAGGGGGGTTATGGTCCTACAATGAGCAGTTCTTC; CDR3: CASSELSGGLWSYNEQFF
J: TRBJ2-5; D: TRBD2; size: -; V: TRBV14; DNA: TGTGCCAGCAGCCACAGGTCTAGCGGACAAGAGACCCAGTACTTC; CDR3: CASSHRSSGQETQYF
J: TRBJ2-5; D: TRBD2; size: -; V: TRBV18; DNA: TGTGCCAGCTCGGTAACTAGCGGCCAAGAGACCCAGTACTTC; CDR3: CASSVTSGQETQYF
J: TRBJ1-5; D: TRBD1; size: -; V: TRBV6-6; DNA: TGTGCCAGCAGTTACCCTGAAGACAGGGGAAATCAGCCCCAGCATTTT; CDR3: CASSYPEDRGNQPQHF
J: TRBJ2-5; D: -; size: -; V: TRBV5-1; DNA: TGCGCCAGCAGCTTTGCGGAGGGGGAGACCCAGTACTTC; CDR3: CASSFAEGETQYF
J: TRBJ2-4; D: -; size: -; V: TRBV19; DNA: TGTGCCAGTAGATCTCAAGAGAGAGAGGACATTCAGTACTTC; CDR3: CASRSQEREDIQYF
J: TRBJ1-1; D: -; size: -; V: TRBV2; DNA: TGTGCCAGCAGTGAACAGGTCGGGGCTGAAGCTTTCTTT; CDR3: CASSEQVGAEAFF
J: TRBJ2-7; D: TRBD2; size: -; V: TRBV7-2; DNA: TGTGCCAGCAGCTTGGCGGGAGGTTCTAGGGGCGAGCAGTACTTC; CDR3: CASSLAGGSRGEQYF
J: TRBJ1-1; D: TRBD1; size: -; V: TRBV19; DNA: TGTGCCAGTAGTCCCAGACAGGGAAACACTGAAGCTTTCTTT; CDR3: CASSPRQGNTEAFF
J: TRBJ1-4; D: TRBD1; size: -; V: TRBV2; DNA: TGTGCCAGCAATCCGGACAGGGGCGGTGAAAAACTGTTTTTT; CDR3: CASNPDRGGEKLFF
J: TRBJ2-5; D: -; size: -; V: TRBV6-5; DNA: TGTGCCACCGGGGGAGGAGAAGAGACCCAGTACTTC; CDR3: CATGGGEETQYF
J: TRBJ2-7; D: -; size: -; V: TRBV12-3/TRBV12-4; DNA: TGTGCCAGCAGACCGGGACACTACGAGCAGTACTTC; CDR3: CASRPGHYEQYF
J: TRBJ1-4; D: TRBD1; size: -; V: TRBV7-3; DNA: TGTGCCAGCAGCTTAACGGCAGGGGGAAAACTGTTTTTT; CDR3: CASSLTAGGKLFF
J: TRBJ2-5; D: -; size: few; V: TRBV6-9; DNA: TGTGCCAGCAGTTATTCAGATAGTCTTCATTCGGAGACCCAGTACTTC; CDR3: CASSYSDSLHSETQYF
J: TRBJ1-4; D: TRBD1; size: -; V: TRBV28; DNA: TGTGCCAGCAGTGAACAGGGGGTTGATGAAAAACTGTTTTTT; CDR3: CASSEQGVDEKLFF
J: TRBJ1-4; D: TRBD1; size: once; V: TRBV18; DNA: TGTGCCAGCTCAAGGACAGGTCCAACTAATGAAAAACTGTTTTTT; CDR3: CASSRTGPTNEKLFF
J: TRBJ1-1; D: -; size: -; V: TRBV27; DNA: TGTGCCAGCAGTTCCACAGGGACCACTGAAGCTTTCTTT; CDR3: CASSSTGTTEAFF
J: TRBJ1-2; D: -; size: -; V: TRBV4-1; DNA: TGCGCCAGCAGCCAAGATTGGGGGCCAGTGTTCTATGGCTACACCTTC; CDR3: CASSQDWGPVFYGYTF
J: TRBJ2-5; D: -; size: once; V: TRBV5-4; DNA: TGTGCCAGCAGCTTGGAGCGCGGTCGCCAAGAGACCCAGTACTTC; CDR3: CASSLERGRQETQYF
J: TRBJ2-4; D: -; size: once; V: TRBV24-1; DNA: TGTGCCACCAGTGATTTTGGCCAGGGGAACATTCAGTACTTC; CDR3: CATSDFGQGNIQYF
J: TRBJ1-2; D: -; size: few; V: TRBV5-4; DNA: TGTGCCAGCAGCTTGGAGACAGGCTACTATGGCTACACCTTC; CDR3: CASSLETGYYGYTF
J: TRBJ2-5; D: TRBD1; size: -; V: TRBV25-1; DNA: TGTGCCAGCAGTGCGGACAGGGGAAGGGAGACCCAGTACTTC; CDR3: CASSADRGRETQYF
J: TRBJ1-4; D: -; size: few; V: TRBV5-4; DNA: TGTGCCAGCAGCGCGGAGCGGGGGGACGACGAAAAACTGTTTTTT; CDR3: CASSAERGDDEKLFF
J: TRBJ2-5; D: -; size: -; V: TRBV14; DNA: TGTGCCAGCAGAACAGGGTGGGAAGCCTTACAAGAGACCCAGTACTTC; CDR3: CASRTGWEALQETQYF
J: TRBJ2-1; D: -; size: -; V: TRBV15; DNA: TGTGCCACCAGCAGTCTAGGAATCTACAATGAGCAGTTCTTC; CDR3: CATSSLGIYNEQFF
J: TRBJ1-4; D: -; size: -; V: TRBV28; DNA: TGTGCCAGCAGTTCGGGGGGCAGCCCCTTCAGGGAAGAAAAACTGTTTTTT; CDR3: CASSSGGSPFREEKLFF
J: TRBJ2-5; D: -; size: -; V: TRBV20-1; DNA: TGCAGTTGGGCTCACCAAGAGACCCAGTACTTC; CDR3: CSWAHQETQYF
J: TRBJ1-2; D: -; size: -; V: TRBV25-1; DNA: TGTGCCAGCAGTGAGTTTTCGGGAGTCAGCTATGGCTACACCTTC; CDR3: CASSEFSGVSYGYTF
J: TRBJ2-7; D: -; size: few; V: TRBV6-2/TRBV6-3; DNA: TGTGCCAGCAGTTATCTGTCGGGAGTGGGCGAGCAGTACTTC; CDR3: CASSYLSGVGEQYF
J: TRBJ1-5; D: -; size: few; V: TRBV4-1; DNA: TGCGCCAGCAGCCAAGTTCCTGGGGGGGGGAATCAGCCCCAGCATTTT; CDR3: CASSQVPGGGNQPQHF
J: TRBJ2-7; D: -; size: -; V: TRBV28; DNA: TGTGCCAGCAGTCCCCCGCGTGGGCGGCAGTACTTC; CDR3: CASSPPRGRQYF
J: TRBJ1-3; D: -; size: -; V: TRBV18; DNA: TGTGCCAGCTCACCGGACTTACCGAGCTCTGGAAACACCATATATTTT; CDR3: CASSPDLPSSGNTIYF
J: TRBJ1-1; D: -; size: -; V: TRBV6-5; DNA: TGTGCCAGCAGACTAGAGGGTGGCGGCACTGAAGCTTTCTTT; CDR3: CASRLEGGGTEAFF
J: TRBJ2-7; D: TRBD1; size: once; V: TRBV10-3; DNA: TGTGCCATCAGTGACATGCGGACAGGGGGAACCTACGAGCAGTACTTC; CDR3: CAISDMRTGGTYEQYF
J: TRBJ2-7; D: TRBD2; size: -; V: TRBV5-1; DNA: TGCGCCAGCAGTTTAACTAGCGGCTCCGGGCAGTACTTC; CDR3: CASSLTSGSGQYF
J: TRBJ2-2; D: TRBD2; size: -; V: TRBV10-2; DNA: TGCGCCAGCAGACCCAGCGGGGACACCGGGGAGCTGTTTTTT; CDR3: CASRPSGDTGELFF
J: TRBJ1-1; D: -; size: -; V: TRBV29-1; DNA: TGCAGCGTCGCGGGACCCTCTCTGAACACTGAAGCTTTCTTT; CDR3: CSVAGPSLNTEAFF
J: TRBJ1-2; D: TRBD1; size: -; V: TRBV6-5; DNA: TGTGCCAGCAGTTACTCCGGGGACAGTAGGAACTATGGCTACACCTTC; CDR3: CASSYSGDSRNYGYTF
J: TRBJ2-1; D: -; size: -; V: TRBV21-1; DNA: TGTGCCAGCAGCAAAGTTCGAAGATCTAGCGGGAGCTCCTACAATGAGCAGTTCTTC; CDR3: CASSKVRRSSGSSYNEQFF
J: TRBJ2-3; D: -; size: -; V: TRBV9; DNA: TGTGCCAGCAGCGTACTCGGACAGTCCCGAGATACGCAGTATTTT; CDR3: CASSVLGQSRDTQYF
J: TRBJ2-5; D: -; size: -; V: TRBV6-5; DNA: TGTGCCAGCAGTTTCTCGCGACAAGAGACCCAGTACTTC; CDR3: CASSFSRQETQYF
J: TRBJ2-3; D: TRBD2; size: -; V: TRBV29-1; DNA: TGCAGCGTTGAGGGGACTAGAGCAGATACGCAGTATTTT; CDR3: CSVEGTRADTQYF
J: TRBJ2-3; D: TRBD2; size: -; V: TRBV7-2; DNA: TGTGCCAGCAGCCCAAAGACTAGCGGATACACAGATACGCAGTATTTT; CDR3: CASSPKTSGYTDTQYF
J: TRBJ2-5; D: TRBD2; size: -; V: TRBV19; DNA: TGTGCCAGTAGAAAGGCCGGACTAGCTCAACGCGGGGGCGAGACCCAGTACTTC; CDR3: CASRKAGLAQRGGETQYF
J: TRBJ2-5; D: -; size: few; V: TRBV3-1/TRBV3-2; DNA: TGTGCCAGCAGCCAAGCCCAAGGAGCTTTCCAAGAGACCCAGTACTTC; CDR3: CASSQAQGAFQETQYF
J: TRBJ1-1; D: -; size: -; V: TRBV18; DNA: TGTGCCAGCTCGCCTATAGACAGGACGAACACTGAAGCTTTCTTT; CDR3: CASSPIDRTNTEAFF
J: TRBJ2-1; D: -; size: -; V: TRBV7-8; DNA: TGTGCCAGCAGCCCCTCGCGGTGGGGGGGCAAGGGAAATGAGCAGTTCTTC; CDR3: CASSPSRWGGKGNEQFF
J: TRBJ2-5; D: -; size: -; V: TRBV10-2; DNA: TGCGCCAGCAGTGAAACGAGGGAGACCCAGTACTTC; CDR3: CASSETRETQYF
J: TRBJ1-1; D: -; size: -; V: TRBV3-1/TRBV3-2; DNA: TGTGCCAGCAGCCAACACGGAAGGGGGAACACTGAAGCTTTCTTT; CDR3: CASSQHGRGNTEAFF